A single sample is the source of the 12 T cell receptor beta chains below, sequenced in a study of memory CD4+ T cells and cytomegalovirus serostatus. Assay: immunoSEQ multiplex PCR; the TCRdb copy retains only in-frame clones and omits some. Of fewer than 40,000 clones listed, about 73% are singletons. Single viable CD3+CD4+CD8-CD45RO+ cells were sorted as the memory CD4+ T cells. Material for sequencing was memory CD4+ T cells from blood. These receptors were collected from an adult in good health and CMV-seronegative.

The CDR3 bases are TGTGCCAGCAGCTTGTATTGGGACGAGCAGTACTTC. This codes for CASSLYWDEQYF. The chain joins TRBV5-4 to TRBJ2-7; no reliable D call. The CDR3 runs 12 residues. Germline CDR1 and CDR2: SGHNT and YYREEE (reference sequence). V lost 1 base and J lost 5, with 7 bases in between.

The CDR3 loop is CASSFGLAGPYQETQYF. CDR3 bases: TGTGCCAGCAGCTTCGGACTAGCGGGGCCGTACCAAGAGACCCAGTACTTC. The chain is built from TRBV7-6 and TRBJ2-5, with TRBD2 matching 12 bases. The CDR3 runs to 17 residues. With V trimmed by 3 bases and J by 0 bases, 5 bases remained unmatched. Germline lookup yields CDR1 SGHVS and CDR2 FNYEAQ.

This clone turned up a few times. The CDR3 coding sequence is TGTGCCAGCAGAAGACAGGCTAGCAATCAGCCCCAGCATTTT. It specifies CASRRQASNQPQHF. V gene TRBV6-5 combines with J gene TRBJ1-5; D perhaps matches TRBD1 (6 bases). From germline, CDR1 is MNHEY and CDR2 SVGAGI. V was cut by 6 bases and J by 0 bases, with 9 bases left in between. This CDR3 region has 14 residues.

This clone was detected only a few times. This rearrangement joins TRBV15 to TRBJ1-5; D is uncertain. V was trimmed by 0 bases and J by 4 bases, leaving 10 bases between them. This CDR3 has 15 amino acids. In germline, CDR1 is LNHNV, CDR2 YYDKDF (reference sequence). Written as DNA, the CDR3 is TGTGCCACCAGCAGAGACCGCCAGGTAAATCAGCCCCAGCATTTT. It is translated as CATSRDRQVNQPQHF.

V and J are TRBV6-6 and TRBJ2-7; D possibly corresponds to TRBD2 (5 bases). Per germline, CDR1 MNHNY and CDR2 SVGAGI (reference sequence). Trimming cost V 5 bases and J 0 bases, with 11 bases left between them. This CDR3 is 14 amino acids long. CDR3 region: CASSGRLSSYEQYF. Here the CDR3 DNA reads TGTGCCAGCAGTGGGAGACTGAGCTCCTACGAGCAGTACTTC.

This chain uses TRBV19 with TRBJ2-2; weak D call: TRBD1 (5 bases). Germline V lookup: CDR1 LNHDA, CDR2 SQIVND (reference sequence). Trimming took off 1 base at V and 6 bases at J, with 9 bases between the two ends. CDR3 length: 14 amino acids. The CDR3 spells CASSIGEGAGELFF. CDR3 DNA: TGTGCCAGTAGTATAGGAGAAGGGGCCGGGGAGCTGTTTTTT. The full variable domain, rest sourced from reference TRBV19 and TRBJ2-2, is DGGITQSPKYLFRKEGQNVTLSCEQNLNHDAMYWYRQDPGQGLRLIYYSQIVNDFQKGDIAEGYSVSREKKESFPLTVTSAQKNPTAFYLCASSIGEGAGELFFGEGSRLTVL.

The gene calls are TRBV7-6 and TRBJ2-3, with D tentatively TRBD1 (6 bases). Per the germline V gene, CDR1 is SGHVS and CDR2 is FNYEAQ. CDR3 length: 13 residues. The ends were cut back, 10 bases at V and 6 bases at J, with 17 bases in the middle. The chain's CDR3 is CAIQGRSGDTQYF. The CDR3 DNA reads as TGTGCCATCCAGGGGCGATCGGGGGATACGCAGTATTTT.

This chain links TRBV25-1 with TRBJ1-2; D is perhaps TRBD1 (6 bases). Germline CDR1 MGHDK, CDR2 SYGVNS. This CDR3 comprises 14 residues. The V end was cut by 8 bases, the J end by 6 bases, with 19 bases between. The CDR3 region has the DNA TGTGCCAGCTCCTTCGGCCAGGGGCTAAATGGCTACACCTTC. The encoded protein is CASSFGQGLNGYTF.

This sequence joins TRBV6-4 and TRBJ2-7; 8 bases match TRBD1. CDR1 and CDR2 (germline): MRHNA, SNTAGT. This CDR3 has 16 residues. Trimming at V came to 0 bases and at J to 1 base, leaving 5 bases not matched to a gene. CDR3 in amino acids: CASSDSRTGRSYEQYF. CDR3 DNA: TGTGCCAGCAGTGACTCGAGGACAGGGAGATCCTACGAGCAGTACTTC.

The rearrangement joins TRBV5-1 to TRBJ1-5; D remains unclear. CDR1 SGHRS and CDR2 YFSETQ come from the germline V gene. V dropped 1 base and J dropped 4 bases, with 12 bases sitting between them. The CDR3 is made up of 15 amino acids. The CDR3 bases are TGCGCCAGCAGCTTGTCGTCAGGTCTGAATCAGCCCCAGCATTTT. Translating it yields CASSLSSGLNQPQHF.

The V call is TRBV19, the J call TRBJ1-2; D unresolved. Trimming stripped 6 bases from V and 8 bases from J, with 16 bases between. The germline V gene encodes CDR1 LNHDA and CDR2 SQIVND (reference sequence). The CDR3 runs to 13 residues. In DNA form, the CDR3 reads TGTGCCAGTAGCCCTCGAAACCTGGGGGGCTACACCTTC. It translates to CASSPRNLGGYTF.

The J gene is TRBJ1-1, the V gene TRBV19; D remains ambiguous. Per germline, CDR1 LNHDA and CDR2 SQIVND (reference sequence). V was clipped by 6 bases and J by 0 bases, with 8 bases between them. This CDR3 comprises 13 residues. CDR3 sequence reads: CASSQTMNTEAFF. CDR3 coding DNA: TGTGCCAGTAGCCAGACAATGAACACTGAAGCTTTCTTT. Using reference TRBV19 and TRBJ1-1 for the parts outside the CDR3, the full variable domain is DGGITQSPKYLFRKEGQNVTLSCEQNLNHDAMYWYRQDPGQGLRLIYYSQIVNDFQKGDIAEGYSVSREKKESFPLTVTSAQKNPTAFYLCASSQTMNTEAFFGQGTRLTVV.